These T cell receptor beta chains were read from a single sample in a study of post-analysis software for immune sequencing data. TCRdb re-called the PCR reads through MiXCR, storing one row per CDR3 protein. The sample has a few hundred thousand distinct CDR3 sequences, more than 30% seen once; the top ten hold less than 10%. The sequenced material came from blood. The origin of the receptors is a girl aged 2 to 10 with multiple sclerosis. Both conserved end residues are part of each CDR3. Fields, in order: D gene, clone size, J gene, V gene, CDR3 protein, CDR3 DNA. D genes are given only for firm matches. Size is stated for part of the rows, as once, few or many counts, or as a class when the clone is expanded.

TRBD2 | once | TRBJ2-5 | TRBV18 | CASSPGLVEETQYF | TGTGCCAGCTCACCTGGACTAGTGGAGGAGACCCAGTACTTC
- | few | TRBJ2-5 | TRBV28 | CASSLVGGTETQYF | TGTGCCAGCAGTTTAGTTGGGGGTACGGAGACCCAGTACTTC
- | - | TRBJ1-2 | TRBV29-1 | CSVTPSGGYTF | TGCAGCGTAACTCCCTCAGGCGGCTACACCTTC
- | - | TRBJ2-1 | TRBV20-1 | CSAIDINEQFF | TGCAGTGCGATAGACATCAATGAGCAGTTCTTC
- | once | TRBJ2-1 | TRBV15 | CATSSARRYSYNEQFF | TGTGCCACCAGCAGTGCCCGGAGGTACTCCTACAATGAGCAGTTCTTC
- | - | TRBJ2-5 | TRBV9 | CASSVESRVRQYF | TGTGCCAGCAGCGTAGAGTCTCGGGTTAGGCAGTACTTC
- | - | TRBJ2-7 | TRBV4-1 | CASSQDRPGEQYF | TGCGCCAGCAGCCAAGATCGCCCTGGCGAGCAGTACTTC
- | few | TRBJ2-7 | TRBV20-1 | CSARDRADYEQYF | TGCAGTGCTAGAGATCGCGCAGACTACGAGCAGTACTTC
- | few | TRBJ1-2 | TRBV28 | CASRVVDYGYTF | TGTGCCAGCAGGGTCGTGGACTATGGCTACACCTTC
- | few | TRBJ2-3 | TRBV4-3 | CASSQDLRGVRFTDTQYF | TGCGCCAGCAGCCAAGACCTCCGCGGTGTGAGATTCACAGATACGCAGTATTTT
- | - | TRBJ1-2 | TRBV29-1 | CSVGGELHYGYTF | TGCAGCGTTGGAGGGGAGCTCCACTATGGCTACACCTTC
TRBD1 | - | TRBJ2-4 | TRBV5-5 | CASSLWDRSAKNIQYF | TGTGCCAGCAGCTTGTGGGACAGGTCGGCCAAAAACATTCAGTACTTC
- | many | TRBJ2-5 | TRBV5-1 | CASSLGSETQYF | TGCGCCAGCAGCTTGGGTTCAGAGACCCAGTACTTC
- | - | TRBJ2-1 | TRBV5-1 | CASSSMGNEQFF | TGCGCCAGCAGCTCCATGGGCAATGAGCAGTTCTTC
TRBD2 | - | TRBJ2-7 | TRBV29-1 | CSVVEAGYSSYEQYF | TGCAGCGTTGTAGAAGCGGGGTACTCCTCCTACGAGCAGTACTTC
TRBD2 | few | TRBJ2-1 | TRBV20-1 | CSARDGLAGGNNEQFF | TGCAGTGCTAGAGATGGACTAGCGGGAGGGAATAATGAGCAGTTCTTC
TRBD1 | once | TRBJ2-5 | TRBV6-5 | CASSYFTGGQETQYF | TGTGCCAGCAGTTACTTCACAGGGGGACAAGAGACCCAGTACTTC
- | once | TRBJ1-6 | TRBV9 | CASSVALGSGGSPLHF | TGTGCCAGCAGCGTAGCTCTGGGTTCGGGGGGATCACCCCTCCACTTT
- | - | TRBJ1-6 | TRBV20-1 | CSAPTADNYNSPLHF | TGCAGTGCCCCTACGGCTGATAACTATAATTCACCCCTCCACTTT
- | few | TRBJ2-1 | TRBV6-5 | CASRARATSFYNEQFF | TGTGCCAGCAGGGCCCGGGCTACTAGCTTCTACAATGAGCAGTTCTTC
- | - | TRBJ2-4 | TRBV29-1 | CSVALRELGPKNIQYF | TGCAGCGTCGCCCTGCGGGAACTTGGACCCAAAAACATTCAGTACTTC
- | few | TRBJ2-2 | TRBV4-1 | CASSQGGSEPTGELFF | TGCGCCAGCAGCCAAGGGGGTAGCGAACCCACCGGGGAGCTGTTTTTT
- | - | TRBJ1-2 | TRBV20-1 | CSARDGQANYGYTF | TGCAGTGCTAGAGACGGACAAGCTAACTATGGCTACACCTTC